Included here is one T cell receptor (beta chain) sequence, with context. What it recognizes is unknown. The CDR3 length is 16 residues. The ends were cut back, 8 bases at V and 6 bases at J, with 23 bases in the middle. Germline assignment: CDR1 SEHNR and CDR2 FQNEAQ (reference sequence). Sample-barcoded 5' priming and a J-beta primer mix drove a second PCR of roughly 7 to 11 cycles. TCRdb ran MiXCR on the 5' RACE reads and lists one entry per CDR3 protein. The sample yields around 1,700,000 distinct CDR3 sequences, about 28% seen once. This sample is part of a study of blood T cells in healthy people across ages. Across the whole study: T cells yielded about one barcoded beta molecule per two cells through template switching. Study outcomes and limitations: With donor CMV status unknown, expanded clonotype changes were possibly confounded.

This receptor was taken from a woman aged 30 to 39 in good health. Sequencing was performed on blood. The rearrangement uses TRBV7-9 and TRBJ2-1, with no clear D. CDR3 bases: TGTGCCAGCTCCTCAATGGAGTTGGGAACTTCCAATGAGCAGTTCTTC. Protein sequence: CASSSMELGTSNEQFF.